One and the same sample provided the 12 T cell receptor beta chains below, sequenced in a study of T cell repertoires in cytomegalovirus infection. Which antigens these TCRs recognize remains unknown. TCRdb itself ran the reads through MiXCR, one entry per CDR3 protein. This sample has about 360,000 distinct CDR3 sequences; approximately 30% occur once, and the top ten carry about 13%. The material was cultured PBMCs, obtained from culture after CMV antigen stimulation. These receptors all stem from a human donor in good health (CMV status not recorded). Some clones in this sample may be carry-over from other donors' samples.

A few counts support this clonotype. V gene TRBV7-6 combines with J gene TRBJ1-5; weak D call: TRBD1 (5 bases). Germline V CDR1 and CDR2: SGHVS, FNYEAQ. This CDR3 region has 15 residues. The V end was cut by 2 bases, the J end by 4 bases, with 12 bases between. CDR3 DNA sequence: TGTGCCAGCAGCTTAAGCAGCCGGGGGAATCAGCCCCAGCATTTT. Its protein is CASSLSSRGNQPQHF.

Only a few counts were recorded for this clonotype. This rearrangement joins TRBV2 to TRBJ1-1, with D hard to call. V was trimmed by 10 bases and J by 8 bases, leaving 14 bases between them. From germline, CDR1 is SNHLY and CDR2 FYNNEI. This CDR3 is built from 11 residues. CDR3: CANVRALEAFF. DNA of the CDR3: TGTGCCAACGTACGGGCCTTGGAAGCTTTCTTT.

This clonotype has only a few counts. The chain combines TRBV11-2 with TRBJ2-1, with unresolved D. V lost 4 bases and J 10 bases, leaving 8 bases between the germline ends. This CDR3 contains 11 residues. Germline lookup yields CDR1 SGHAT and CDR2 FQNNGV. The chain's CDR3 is CASSSGVEQFF. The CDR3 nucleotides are TGTGCCAGCAGCTCTGGAGTCGAGCAGTTCTTC.

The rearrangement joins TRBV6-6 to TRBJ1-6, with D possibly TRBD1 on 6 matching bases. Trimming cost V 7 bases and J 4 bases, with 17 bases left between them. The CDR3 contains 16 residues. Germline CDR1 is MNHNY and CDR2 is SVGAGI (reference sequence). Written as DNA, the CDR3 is TGTGCCAGCATCAAAGGGGGTATGGGGTATAATTCACCCCTCCACTTT. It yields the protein CASIKGGMGYNSPLHF.

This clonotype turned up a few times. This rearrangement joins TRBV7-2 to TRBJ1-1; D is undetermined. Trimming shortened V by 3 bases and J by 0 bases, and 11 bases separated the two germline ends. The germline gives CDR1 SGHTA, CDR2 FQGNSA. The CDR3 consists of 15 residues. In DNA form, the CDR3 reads TGTGCCAGCAGCTTGTTCCCAGCCATGAACACTGAAGCTTTCTTT. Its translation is CASSLFPAMNTEAFF.

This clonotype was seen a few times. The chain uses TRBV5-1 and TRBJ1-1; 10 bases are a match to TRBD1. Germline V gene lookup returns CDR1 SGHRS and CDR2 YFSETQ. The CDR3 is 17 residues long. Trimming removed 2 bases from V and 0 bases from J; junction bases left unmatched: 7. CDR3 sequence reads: CASSLLGQGILNTEAFF. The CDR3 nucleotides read TGCGCCAGCAGCTTATTGGGACAGGGGATCTTGAACACTGAAGCTTTCTTT.

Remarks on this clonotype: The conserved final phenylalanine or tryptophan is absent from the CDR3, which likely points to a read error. The CDR3 bases are TGTGCCAGCAGCAGCACTAGACAGGGGGCGAAAGAGACCCAGTACGTC. Translated: CASSSTRQGAKETQYV. The chain is built from TRBV7-9 and TRBJ2-5, with 10 bases aligning to TRBD1. V lost 5 bases to trimming and J lost 3 bases; unmatched junction nucleotides: 9. The germline V gene encodes CDR1 SEHNR and CDR2 FQNEAQ (reference sequence). The CDR3 loop spans 16 amino acids.

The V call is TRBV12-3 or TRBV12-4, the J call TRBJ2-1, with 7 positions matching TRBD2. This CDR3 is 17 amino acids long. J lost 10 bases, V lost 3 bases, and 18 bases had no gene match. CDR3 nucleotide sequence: TGTGCCAGCAGTTTGGATTCGGGGGGACCCTCACTGGGGGAGCAGTTCTTC. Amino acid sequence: CASSLDSGGPSLGEQFF.

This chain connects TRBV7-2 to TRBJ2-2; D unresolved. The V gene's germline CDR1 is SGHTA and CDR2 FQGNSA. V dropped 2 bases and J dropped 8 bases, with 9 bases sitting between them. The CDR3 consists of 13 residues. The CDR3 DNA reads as TGTGCCAGCAGCTTACATCAAGGAGGGGAGCTGTTTTTT. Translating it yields CASSLHQGGELFF.

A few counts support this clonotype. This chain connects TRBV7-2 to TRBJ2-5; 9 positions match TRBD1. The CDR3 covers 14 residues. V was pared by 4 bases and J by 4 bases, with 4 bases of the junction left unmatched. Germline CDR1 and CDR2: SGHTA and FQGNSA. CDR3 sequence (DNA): TGTGCCAGCAGCTCGGGGACAGGGCTAGAGACCCAGTACTTC. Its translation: CASSSGTGLETQYF.

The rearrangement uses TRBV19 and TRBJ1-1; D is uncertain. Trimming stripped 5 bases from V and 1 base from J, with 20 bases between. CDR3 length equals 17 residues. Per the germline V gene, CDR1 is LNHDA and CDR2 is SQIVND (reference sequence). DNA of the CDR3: TGTGCCAGTAGTTTGTCTGCCGGGCCCCCCGCGAACACTGAAGCTTTCTTT. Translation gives CASSLSAGPPANTEAFF.

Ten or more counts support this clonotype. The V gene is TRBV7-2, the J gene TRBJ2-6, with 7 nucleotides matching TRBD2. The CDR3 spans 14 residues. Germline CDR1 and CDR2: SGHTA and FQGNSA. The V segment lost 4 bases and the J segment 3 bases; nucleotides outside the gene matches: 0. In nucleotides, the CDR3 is TGTGCCAGCAGCTGGGGGGGTGGGGCCAACGTCCTGACTTTC. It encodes CASSWGGGANVLTF.